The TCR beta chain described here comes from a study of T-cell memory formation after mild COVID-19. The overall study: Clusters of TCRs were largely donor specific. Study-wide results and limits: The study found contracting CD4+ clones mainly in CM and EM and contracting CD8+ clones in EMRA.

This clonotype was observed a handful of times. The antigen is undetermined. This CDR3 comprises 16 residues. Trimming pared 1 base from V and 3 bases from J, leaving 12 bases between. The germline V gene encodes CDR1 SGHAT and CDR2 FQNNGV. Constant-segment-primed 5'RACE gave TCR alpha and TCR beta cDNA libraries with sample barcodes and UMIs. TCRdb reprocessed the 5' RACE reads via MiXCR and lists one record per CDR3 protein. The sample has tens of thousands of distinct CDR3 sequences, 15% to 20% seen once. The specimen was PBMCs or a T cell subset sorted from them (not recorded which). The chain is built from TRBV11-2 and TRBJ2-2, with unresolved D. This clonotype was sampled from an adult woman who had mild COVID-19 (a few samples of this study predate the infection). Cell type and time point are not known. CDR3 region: CASSLVRVLYTGELFF. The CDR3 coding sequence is TGTGCCAGCAGCTTAGTTCGGGTTCTCTACACCGGGGAGCTGTTTTTT.